Here is one TCR beta chain with its context. This receptor's antigen is unknown. No quality values exist for individual bases; no much larger clone is one base distant. The cohort comprised fewer than 700 healthy bone marrow donors. All cohort members were sampled while nominally healthy, although unrecorded immune exposures were likely present. The donor was CMV seropositive and was included in the group of 250 to 300 seropositive cohort members. Each donor provided a peripheral blood sample, and peripheral blood mononuclear cells were used for TCR beta sequencing. Genomic DNA was extracted from the blood cell samples with the Qiagen DNeasy Blood Extraction Kit. Library method: the immunoSEQ multiplex PCR assay. A mixture of 60 forward primers for TCR Vbeta segments and 13 reverse primers for TCR Jbeta segments was used in the multiplex PCR. The CDR3 region of rearranged TCR beta genes was amplified from genomic DNA by a multiplex PCR assay. Amplified TCR beta libraries were sequenced as 87-base-pair reads on the Illumina HiSeq System. Regarding the original processing steps: A later analysis tallied tens of millions of unique TCR beta chains across the approximately 670 repertoires, and some 10 million of those chains were shared by two or more donors. A nearest-neighbor algorithm error-corrected the raw reads and collapsed the reads into unique sequences, merging closely related sequences to remove PCR and sequencing errors. Alignment of CDR3 sequences to IMGT reference sequences was used to assign V, D and J gene segments. For a sequence to be retained, at least a six-nucleotide match to both a V gene segment and a J gene segment was required. A rearrangement counted as productive if the CDR3 had no stop codons and remained in frame with V and J, and every other rearrangement counted as non-productive. Following IMGT convention, CDR3 was defined as the stretch from the second conserved V-encoded cysteine to the conserved J-encoded phenylalanine. The earlier analysis of roughly 590 of the donors excluded sequences that lacked an unambiguous match to a single V gene segment. In an earlier analysis of about 590 of the donors, a V segment was called functional when productive rearrangements were above 56.7%, and segregating when the standard deviation between donors exceeded 5%. A statistical classification framework was built to diagnose cytomegalovirus status from the catalog of TCR beta chain sequences. In a later analysis, V and J genes were assigned by comparing TCR nucleotide sequences against IMGT/GENE-DB human TR gene sequences. The TCRdist pipeline was used in a later analysis to assign CDR3 sequences and most-parsimonious VDJ recombination scenarios. A later analysis defined each TCR beta chain by its CDR3 amino acid sequence plus V-gene family, and excluded reads lacking a unique V-gene family. A later analysis removed 550 to 700 highly shared, low-generation-probability nucleotide sequences to deal with suspected cross-contamination and a sequencing artifact. A later analysis calculated a clonal expansion index for each public chain from normalized within-repertoire ranks of inferred template counts. A later analysis computed generation probabilities with a VDJ recombination model fitted to out-of-frame rearrangements, and checked the results against IGoR. A later analysis scored TCR-TCR, TCR-HLA and TCR-CMV co-occurrence with hypergeometric tests, applying a repertoire-size bias correction to TCR pairs. To estimate false discovery rates, a later analysis permuted the HLA or CMV assignments 20 times. A later analysis grouped co-occurring TCRs with DBSCAN, adding TCRdist sequence similarity when clustering within HLA-allele-positive subsets. Repertoires with fewer than 30,000 or more than 120,000 public chains were left out of co-occurrence clustering, as were a handful of repertoires with anomalous nucleotide sharing. In TCRdb, the immuneACCESS table is reduced to in-frame sequences with V and J assigned. These tables do not hold every clone; where another copy was compared, an unresolved V gene accounts for under half, and the others remain unexplained. The DNA was the basis for D and trimming; V, J and clone size are from that table. This sample comprises over 100,000 clones, 69% of them detected only once. Around 5.4% of the sample is held by the ten biggest clonotypes.

The data stem from a study of cytomegalovirus exposure and HLA in healthy donors (dated by TCRdb to the late 2010s). For context, the study as a whole: An earlier analysis of roughly 630 of the donors reported 250 to 350 Gb of sequence data and some 120 million unique TCR beta sequences from about 200 million T cells. An early release that covered fewer than 800 HLA-typed donors contained approximately 320 gigabases of sequencing data and around 80 million unique TCR sequences. A later genetic analysis used genome-wide SNP genotypes for about 55% of the 666 donors, treating that subset as a discovery cohort. In an earlier analysis of 587 of the donors, high-throughput TCR beta sequencing was used to judge whether each TCR beta V gene segment behaved as functional or pseudogenic. The T cell repertoires of around 730 subjects were profiled by immunosequencing and related to cytomegalovirus serostatus. Several DR-DQ haplotypes were handled as single units for association and clustering because linkage in the cohort was strong. All discovery cohort repertoires had been generated on a single sequencing platform. The study aimed to test whether signatures of past pathogen exposure could be identified by cataloging public T cell receptors. The study combined high-throughput TCR immunosequencing, statistical association of individual TCRs with disease status, and machine learning to predict cytomegalovirus infection status. Of the roughly 410 genotyped donors, 65% to 90% were placed in the genetic ancestry cluster associated with self-reported Caucasian donors. The later analysis used no new phenotypic data to find candidate immune exposures, relying instead on TCR beta sequences and their occurrence across donors. HLA typing included class I and class II loci at four-digit resolution. Typing coverage differed by locus: A, B, C, DRB1 and DQB1 were typed in about 620-640 donors, DQA1 in approximately 520, DPA1 in 606, and DPB1 in just under 480. Besides the first cohort of hundreds of subjects, a separate validation cohort made up of 120 different subjects was used. Donor age, sex, ethnicity and CMV serostatus were compiled together with the repertoire data. In a later analysis, previously published TCR beta repertoires from 600 to 850 donors were re-analyzed and high-resolution HLA genotyping was added so that TCR occurrence patterns could be studied. Across roughly 420 genotyped donors of the cohort, an average of 235,054 unique TCR beta nucleotide sequences per donor were sequenced, and roughly a sixth of those sequences were non-productive.

The research as a whole found: A cluster of highly shared sequence variants was judged likely to be a technical artifact of the sequencing pipeline. In vitro tests confirmed that a few of the cytomegalovirus-associated TCR beta chains recognize cytomegalovirus antigens. When HLA alleles, especially DR and DQ, strongly co-occurred, TCR associations were difficult to assign to individual alleles. Immune exposure information for the cohort was limited to CMV serostatus. A later analysis associated 15,000 or so TCR beta sequences with specific HLA alleles at a false discovery rate of 0.05. While some public TCRs were present in many individuals, most TCR sequences turned up only very rarely across donors. Broadly in line with IMGT annotations, most TCR beta V segments showed up in productive rearrangements about 90% or about 30% of the time in an earlier analysis of several hundred of the donors. Because counts were too low, 15 to 20 rarely observed V segments, including chromosome 9 orphons, were excluded from the earlier analysis of fewer than 650 of the donors. Most CMV-associated TCR beta chains appeared to be HLA-restricted in a later analysis, and the HLA associations seemed to be driven largely by CMV exposure. According to a later analysis, TCR association rates differed among HLA loci, with DRB1 alleles showing the most associated TCRs and HLA-C alleles showing the fewest. In a later genetic analysis, fewer N-insertions in productive TCRs were reported among donors in an Asian-associated ancestry cluster than the approximately 710-donor mean. This cohort had only TCR beta chains sequenced, and the lack of alpha or paired-chain data limited which features could be detected. The study gave a list of 150 to 200 TCR beta chains associated with cytomegalovirus. The presence/absence analyses assumed that sequencing depth was roughly uniform across donors, and that assumption may not be true. A later analysis found that HLA-associated TCR beta chains were more clonally expanded and had lower generation probabilities than equally common non-associated chains. A further reported finding was that TCR beta sequences accurately predicted the HLA-A and HLA-B alleles for most subjects in the first cohort. The authors suggested that the approach could potentially be extended to other disease states and immunological phenotypes. In a later genetic analysis, a missense DCLRE1C variant was associated with V-gene and J-gene trimming of TCR beta chains, and the association was replicated in an independent cohort. Correlated functional status among segregating V segments might reflect linkage disequilibrium, but an unknown experimental factor could not be ruled out. Because HLA typing was missing for some donors at each locus, association tests included only the typed subset. In both the original and validation cohorts, the classifier was reported to diagnose cytomegalovirus status with high specificity and sensitivity. Several of the top co-occurrence clusters appeared to be linked to parvovirus B19, influenza, CMV and Epstein-Barr virus, according to a later analysis.

Input material: PBMCs. The clonotype originates from an older woman in good health and CMV-seropositive.

CDR3 sequence: CTSSQDRETSGGLSTDTQYF. The nucleotides read TGCACCAGCAGCCAAGATCGGGAGACTAGCGGGGGGCTTAGCACAGATACGCAGTATTTT. The V and J genes are TRBV1 and TRBJ2-3; the table's D call, TRBD2, was not checked against the DNA. TRBV1 is a documented pseudogene. The CDR3 contains 20 residues, cysteine and phenylalanine counted. The read is trimmed to its CDR3 DNA, 60 bases read in frame from base 1.